The clone carrying this TCR beta chain was recorded only once. The data are from a study of blood T cell repertoires in COVID-19. Study-level information: Collection of acute and convalescent COVID-19 samples took place in the United States, Italy and Spain. T cells, B-cell-depleted T cells, or PBMCs provided the cDNA or gDNA that served as material.

CDR1 and CDR2 (germline): LNHNV, YYDKDF (reference sequence). The CDR3 runs 18 residues. V trimming: 1 base; J trimming: 1 base; junction bases outside the gene matches: 11. Authors' analysis steps: The authors estimated nucleated cell counts from reference gene primer amplification. Clones were sequenced by immunoSEQ multiplex PCR, and TCRdb holds only the in-frame ones, with some missing. That table furnishes V, J and clone size, whereas the DNA furnished D and trimming. The sample records about 120,000 clones, over 60% being singletons. The source is a human donor in a cohort sampled during active COVID-19. Sequenced material: peripheral blood. The chain is built from TRBV15 and TRBJ2-7, with 9 bases matching TRBD1. CDR3 residues: CATSRALYGTGSSYEQYF. For the CDR3, the DNA is TGTGCCACCAGCAGAGCATTATATGGGACAGGGAGTTCCTACGAGCAGTACTTC.